The 26 T cell receptor beta chains reported below all come from one sample, sequenced in a study of blood T cell repertoires in COVID-19. Repertoires were generated with immunoSEQ multiplex PCR, while TCRdb's copy carries only in-frame clones and drops some. The sample records around 260,000 clones, 91% being singletons. The sample consisted of peripheral blood. These receptors came from a woman younger than 45 with COVID-19, enrolled during active disease.

The J gene is TRBJ2-7, the V gene TRBV6-1; TRBD1 matches 8 bases. J was trimmed by 6 bases and V by 3 bases; bases with no gene match: 7. Germline CDR1 is MNHNS and CDR2 is SASEGT. The CDR3 length is 14 residues. CDR3 in DNA: TGTGCCAGCAGTGAGGGACAGGAGATTGTCGAGCAGTACTTC. It is translated as CASSEGQEIVEQYF.

This clone was seen a single time. V is TRBV10-3 and J is TRBJ2-2; 10 bases fit TRBD1. This CDR3 has 17 amino acids. Germline loops: CDR1 ENHRY, CDR2 SYGVKD. The V gene end was trimmed by 2 bases and the J gene end by 2 bases; junction bases not matched to a gene: 5. The CDR3 sequence: CAISEPGDRGNTGELFF. As DNA, the CDR3 is TGTGCCATCAGTGAGCCGGGGGACAGGGGAAACACCGGGGAGCTGTTTTTT.

The rearrangement joins TRBV30 to TRBJ2-3; 9 bases line up with TRBD2. The CDR3 contains 16 residues. From germline, CDR1 is GTSNPN and CDR2 SVGIG (reference sequence). Trimming removed 0 bases from V and 6 bases from J; junction bases left unmatched: 10. This CDR3 reads CAWSVRREGRGDTQYF. The CDR3 nucleotides are TGTGCCTGGAGTGTACGGCGGGAGGGCCGTGGGGATACGCAGTATTTT.

The chain joins TRBV27 to TRBJ2-1, with 13 nucleotides matching TRBD2. Germline loops: CDR1 MNHEY, CDR2 SMNVEV (reference sequence). The CDR3 is 16 residues long. The J segment lost 9 bases and the V segment lost 4 bases, leaving 9 bases of the junction unmatched. As DNA, the CDR3 is TGTGCCAGCAGTTCGCAACTAGCGGGAGGGCCTGGTGAGCAGTTCTTC. It encodes CASSSQLAGGPGEQFF.

The chain employs TRBV28 and TRBJ2-5; TRBD2 matches 11 bases. Per germline, CDR1 MDHEN and CDR2 SYDVKM. J gave up 5 bases and V 6 bases, and 8 bases lay outside the gene matches. The CDR3 spans 15 residues. The CDR3: CASRAGTSGSETQYF. The CDR3 region has the DNA TGTGCCAGCAGAGCCGGGACTAGCGGTTCCGAGACCCAGTACTTC.

The chain links TRBV24-1 to TRBJ1-2, with TRBD1 identical over 11 bases. CDR3 length: 15 amino acids. The germline gives CDR1 KGHDR, CDR2 SFDVKD. The V gene end was trimmed by 4 bases and the J gene end by 7 bases; junction bases not matched to a gene: 7. The CDR3: CATSDRGQGASGYTF. As DNA, the CDR3 is TGTGCCACCAGTGACCGCGGACAGGGGGCGAGTGGCTACACCTTC.

The DNA of the CDR3 is TGTGCCACTGAGGACGGAGGGGGCAACACTGAAGCTTTCTTT. This encodes CATEDGGGNTEAFF. The chain carries TRBV19 and TRBJ1-1; TRBD1 agrees at 7 bases. V shed 10 bases and J 2 bases; nucleotides not matched to a gene: 10. CDR3 length: 14 amino acids. Germline loops: CDR1 LNHDA, CDR2 SQIVND (reference sequence).

The chain uses TRBV3-1 (or the pseudogene TRBV3-2) and TRBJ2-7; a weak D match, TRBD1 (6 bases). This CDR3 contains 15 residues. Germline values: CDR1 LGHDT, CDR2 YNNKEL (reference sequence). V dropped 1 base and J dropped 3 bases, with 13 bases sitting between them. The CDR3 protein is CASSQGRTDYYEQYF. CDR3 in DNA: TGTGCCAGCAGCCAAGGGAGGACAGACTACTACGAGCAGTACTTC.

The V call is TRBV5-1, the J call TRBJ2-3; 10 bases fit TRBD2. V lost 5 bases, J lost 5 bases, and 17 bases stayed unmatched. CDR1 and CDR2 from the germline V gene are SGHRS and YFSETQ. The CDR3 has 18 amino acids. CDR3 loop: CASSRSFGTSDGKDTQYF. The CDR3 nucleotides are TGCGCCAGCAGTAGGAGCTTTGGGACTAGCGACGGCAAAGATACGCAGTATTTT. Full variable domain (remainder filled in from reference TRBV5-1 and TRBJ2-3): KAGVTQTPRYLIKTRGQQVTLSCSPISGHRSVSWYQQTPGQGLQFLFEYFSETQRNKGNFPGRFSGRQFSNSRSEMNVSTLELGDSALYLCASSRSFGTSDGKDTQYFGPGTRLTVL.

The chain carries TRBV28 and TRBJ1-5; D ambiguous. Germline lookup yields CDR1 MDHEN and CDR2 SYDVKM. The CDR3 loop spans 18 amino acids. V lost 1 base and J lost 5, with 21 bases in between. The CDR3: CASSLSTGMGSIDQPQHF. CDR3 DNA sequence: TGTGCCAGCAGTTTATCGACGGGGATGGGGTCCATCGATCAGCCCCAGCATTTT.

This rearrangement joins TRBV29-1 to TRBJ2-7, with 7 positions matching TRBD1. The CDR3 is made up of 14 amino acids. V was clipped by 6 bases and J by 1 base; unmatched bases: 9. Germline-derived CDR1 and CDR2 are SQVTM and ANQGSEA. CDR3 nucleotide sequence: TGCAGCGTCCGACCCCCGGGACAGTCCTACGAGCAGTACTTC. Translating gives CSVRPPGQSYEQYF.

V is TRBV6-5 and J is TRBJ1-2; TRBD1 might be the D (6 bases). The CDR3 is 15 residues long. Germline CDR1 reads MNHEY; CDR2 reads SVGAGI. Deletions cut 6 bases from V and 7 bases from J, with 21 bases between. In DNA form, the CDR3 reads TGTGCCAGCAGCTCTACAGGGAAGGAAGTCTCTGGCTACACCTTC. Its protein product is CASSSTGKEVSGYTF.

The chain has TRBV28 and TRBJ1-5, with D uncertain. Trimming stripped 6 bases from V and 8 bases from J, with 11 bases between. Germline CDR1 MDHEN, CDR2 SYDVKM. The CDR3 covers 12 residues. CDR3 DNA: TGTGCCAGCAGAAATTCTATCAAGCCCCAGCATTTT. Protein sequence: CASRNSIKPQHF.

This CDR3 is CASSARDRGRDGYTF. Written as DNA, the CDR3 is TGTGCCAGTAGTGCCCGGGACAGGGGGCGCGATGGCTACACCTTC. The chain uses TRBV19 and TRBJ1-2, with TRBD1 matching 12 bases. The length of the CDR3 is 15 residues. Germline trimming cut 5 bases from V and 6 bases from J; bases unmatched to any gene: 7. CDR1 LNHDA and CDR2 SQIVND come from the germline V gene (reference sequence).

The chain has TRBV7-2 and TRBJ1-6; TRBD1 matches 7 bases. In germline, CDR1 is SGHTA, CDR2 FQGNSA. The length of the CDR3 is 15 residues. V shed 1 base and J 5 bases; nucleotides not matched to a gene: 2. DNA for the CDR3: TGTGCCAGCAGCTTAGTGACAGGGAATAATTCACCCCTCCACTTT. Protein sequence: CASSLVTGNNSPLHF.

The V call is TRBV9, the J call TRBJ2-3; 10 bases align to TRBD2. The CDR3 is 17 residues long. From germline, CDR1 is SGDLS and CDR2 YYNGEE. V trimming: 3 bases; J trimming: 1 base; junction bases outside the gene matches: 8. The CDR3 spells CASSAKTSGARTDTQYF. CDR3 nucleotide sequence: TGTGCCAGCAGCGCCAAAACTAGCGGGGCCCGCACAGATACGCAGTATTTT.

The chain has TRBV5-8 and TRBJ1-4, with 7 bases fitting TRBD1. The CDR3 runs to 20 residues. V shed 0 bases and J 5 bases; nucleotides not matched to a gene: 19. Germline V gene sequence: CDR1 SGHTS, CDR2 YDEGEE. The DNA of the CDR3 is TGTGCCAGCAGCTTGGACATCCGACAGGGCCTAAGACCACCGAATGAAAAACTGTTTTTT. This codes for CASSLDIRQGLRPPNEKLFF.

V gene TRBV5-1 combines with J gene TRBJ1-1; D is perhaps TRBD1 (5 bases). The CDR3 has 15 amino acids. Germline loops: CDR1 SGHRS, CDR2 YFSETQ. V was trimmed by 0 bases and J by 2 bases, leaving 11 bases between them. The CDR3 loop is CASSLARGINTEAFF. In DNA, the CDR3 is TGCGCCAGCAGCTTGGCTCGGGGGATCAACACTGAAGCTTTCTTT.

The chain links TRBV6-5 to TRBJ2-1; weak D call: TRBD1 (5 bases). Per the germline V gene, CDR1 is MNHEY and CDR2 is SVGAGI. The length of the CDR3 is 15 residues. V lost 6 bases, J lost 1 base, and 13 bases lay in between. The CDR3 nucleotides are TGTGCCAGCAGAATTTCCCAGGGATCCTACAATGAGCAGTTCTTC. It specifies CASRISQGSYNEQFF.

The V gene is TRBV10-3, the J gene TRBJ2-7; 9 nucleotides line up with TRBD2. The CDR3 length is 16 residues. The V segment lost 2 bases and the J segment 0 bases; nucleotides outside the gene matches: 5. Germline V lookup: CDR1 ENHRY, CDR2 SYGVKD. Here the CDR3 reads CAISEAPSGTSYEQYF. The CDR3 coding sequence is TGTGCCATCAGTGAGGCCCCTAGCGGGACCTCCTACGAGCAGTACTTC.

This chain links TRBV27 with TRBJ2-1; TRBD2 matches 7 bases. CDR1 is MNHEY, CDR2 SMNVEV, per germline (reference sequence). Trimming cost V 4 bases and J 3 bases; bases outside gene matches: 9. There are 16 residues in the CDR3. The CDR3 loop is CASSSTLAGLYNEQFF. CDR3 in DNA: TGTGCCAGCAGTTCCACTTTAGCGGGCCTCTACAATGAGCAGTTCTTC.

V usage is TRBV19 and J usage is TRBJ1-1; D is undetermined. CDR1 and CDR2 (germline): LNHDA, SQIVND (reference sequence). Trimming left V 1 base short and J 3 bases short, with 6 bases between. The length of the CDR3 is 13 residues. CDR3 DNA sequence: TGTGCCAGTAGTATAGCTGTATACACTGAAGCTTTCTTT. As protein: CASSIAVYTEAFF.

This clone was counted a few times. The chain carries TRBV11-2 and TRBJ1-2; the match to TRBD1 covers 7 bases. CDR1 is SGHAT, CDR2 FQNNGV, per germline. The CDR3 is 16 amino acids. The V and J ends lost 6 bases and 2 bases, in that order; junction bases with no gene match: 12. The CDR3 spells CASRALRGRGNYGYTF. As DNA, the CDR3 is TGTGCCAGCAGGGCGCTCAGAGGCAGGGGGAACTATGGCTACACCTTC.

In its sample, this clone was seen a few times. The chain links TRBV9 to TRBJ1-6, with D perhaps matching TRBD1 (5 bases). Germline V gene data show CDR1 as SGDLS and CDR2 as YYNGEE. Trimming removed 4 bases at V and 0 bases at J, with 26 bases between. The CDR3 runs to 21 residues. DNA of the CDR3: TGTGCCAGCAGCTCTAGCGCGGGGACCTACTTTACTAACTCCTATAATTCACCCCTCCACTTT. Protein product: CASSSSAGTYFTNSYNSPLHF. Based on the CDR3 plus reference TRBV9 and TRBJ1-6, the full variable domain is DSGVTQTPKHLITATGQRVTLRCSPRSGDLSVYWYQQSLDQGLQFLIQYYNGEERAKGNILERFSAQQFPDLHSELNLSSLELGDSALYFCASSSSAGTYFTNSYNSPLHFGNGTRLTVT.

The chain combines TRBV5-4 with TRBJ2-7; TRBD2 agrees at 9 bases. This CDR3 is built from 18 residues. Germline CDR1 is SGHNT and CDR2 is YYREEE (reference sequence). V lost 4 bases and J lost 0; bases outside the gene matches: 14. DNA for the CDR3: TGTGCCAGCAGCCGAGGGGACCCACTTAGCGGGAGCTCCTACGAGCAGTACTTC. This encodes CASSRGDPLSGSSYEQYF.

V gene TRBV5-1 combines with J gene TRBJ2-3, with a tentative D call TRBD2 (6 bases). The CDR3 totals 19 residues. V was shortened by 0 bases and J by 2 bases, with 22 bases between the two germline ends. Germline values: CDR1 SGHRS, CDR2 YFSETQ. CDR3 nucleotide sequence: TGCGCCAGCAGCTTGGGGAGAGGGGTTAGCGGCTTTTCCACAGATACGCAGTATTTT. Residues: CASSLGRGVSGFSTDTQYF. The variable domain in full, completed from reference TRBV5-1 and TRBJ2-3, reads KAGVTQTPRYLIKTRGQQVTLSCSPISGHRSVSWYQQTPGQGLQFLFEYFSETQRNKGNFPGRFSGRQFSNSRSEMNVSTLELGDSALYLCASSLGRGVSGFSTDTQYFGPGTRLTVL.